This is a list of T cell receptor beta chains from one sample in a study of tumor-infiltrating lymphocytes in oesophageal squamous cell carcinoma. TCRdb re-derived calls from the PCR reads in MiXCR, one entry per CDR3 protein. The table shows some 12,000 distinct CDR3 sequences, with around half occurring only once. Sequenced input: esophageal tumor tissue. These TCRs come from a male donor with esophageal squamous cell carcinoma. CDR3s include the opening cysteine and the closing phenylalanine or tryptophan. D genes are given only for firm matches. Clone size is shown for a subset of rows, as once, few, many or a class of expanded clone.

V gene	D gene	J gene	clone size	CDR3 protein	CDR3 DNA
TRBV11-1	TRBD1	TRBJ1-1	-	CASSRQGGRTEAFF	TGTGCCAGCAGCCGACAGGGCGGGCGAACTGAAGCTTTCTTT
TRBV14	-	TRBJ2-2	many	CASSLRYTGELFF	TGTGCCAGCAGCCTCCGTTACACCGGGGAGCTGTTTTTT
TRBV5-1	TRBD2	TRBJ2-1	medium-sized	CASSLDASGSDEQFF	TGCGCCAGCAGCTTGGATGCTAGCGGGAGCGATGAGCAGTTCTTC
TRBV6-1	TRBD1	TRBJ1-4	medium-sized	CASSATGAPNEKLFF	TGTGCCAGCAGTGCCACAGGGGCTCCTAATGAAAAACTGTTTTTT
TRBV20-1	TRBD1	TRBJ2-1	many	CSAPGTGDNEQFF	TGCAGTGCCCCGGGGACAGGGGACAATGAGCAGTTCTTC
TRBV28	-	TRBJ2-7	-	CASSSLGGGYEQYF	TGTGCCAGCAGTTCCCTGGGGGGAGGCTACGAGCAGTACTTC
TRBV7-6	TRBD1	TRBJ2-4	-	CASSFGTGEQYF	TGTGCCAGCAGCTTTGGGACAGGAGAGCAGTACTTC
TRBV7-2	-	TRBJ2-7	once	CASSLERKVEQYF	TGTGCCAGCAGCTTAGAGAGAAAGGTCGAGCAGTACTTC
TRBV7-2	-	TRBJ2-1	-	CASSSKGGHEQFF	TGTGCCAGCAGCTCCAAGGGCGGGCATGAGCAGTTCTTC
TRBV12-3/TRBV12-4	-	TRBJ2-7	-	CASSFGRGLSYEQYF	TGTGCCAGCAGTTTCGGGCGGGGGCTCTCCTACGAGCAGTACTTC
TRBV7-9	TRBD2	TRBJ2-1	-	CASSVGLVNEQFF	TGTGCCAGCAGCGTGGGACTAGTTAATGAGCAGTTCTTC
TRBV10-2	-	TRBJ2-1	-	CASSMQGGEQFF	TGCGCCAGCAGTATGCAAGGGGGTGAGCAGTTCTTC
TRBV7-4	-	TRBJ2-1	-	CASSRGISNEQFF	TGTGCCAGCAGCCGCGGGATCTCCAATGAGCAGTTCTTC
TRBV7-2	TRBD2	TRBJ2-7	-	CASSLGGLAGTYEQYF	TGTGCCAGCAGCTTAGGTGGACTAGCGGGAACCTACGAGCAGTACTTC
TRBV7-6	-	TRBJ2-2	-	CASSLDQGANTGELFF	TGTGCCAGCAGCTTAGATCAGGGCGCGAACACCGGGGAGCTGTTTTTT
TRBV11-2	-	TRBJ2-2	-	CASSLEINTGELFF	TGTGCCAGCAGCTTAGAAATTAACACCGGGGAGCTGTTTTTT
TRBV11-2	TRBD2	TRBJ2-1	-	CASSFWGGRDEQFF	TGTGCCAGCAGCTTCTGGGGGGGGAGAGATGAGCAGTTCTTC
TRBV11-1	-	TRBJ2-7	many	CASSLDLANLYEQYF	TGTGCCAGCAGCTTAGACCTAGCGAATCTCTACGAGCAGTACTTC
TRBV7-9	-	TRBJ2-7	-	CASKDTREEGYEQYF	TGTGCCAGCAAGGACACACGAGAAGAAGGCTACGAGCAGTACTTC
TRBV11-2	TRBD2	TRBJ2-1	large	CASSPTSGRGNEQFF	TGTGCCAGCAGCCCTACTAGCGGGAGGGGGAATGAGCAGTTCTTC
TRBV7-8	TRBD1	TRBJ1-2	many	CASSLDGQGAGGYTF	TGTGCCAGCAGCTTAGACGGACAGGGGGCAGGTGGCTACACCTTC
TRBV7-2	-	TRBJ2-1	few	CASSLAGTLNEQFF	TGTGCCAGCAGCTTAGCTGGGACTCTAAATGAGCAGTTCTTC
TRBV11-3	TRBD1	TRBJ2-3	large	CASSLGTGPDTQYF	TGTGCCAGCAGCTTGGGGACAGGGCCAGATACGCAGTATTTT
TRBV4-2	TRBD2	TRBJ2-5	many	CASSQGAGGEKETQYF	TGTGCCAGCAGCCAAGGAGCGGGAGGAGAAAAAGAGACCCAGTACTTC
TRBV6-1	-	TRBJ2-1	-	CASSEEVVSSYNEQFF	TGTGCCAGCAGTGAAGAAGTGGTGAGCTCCTACAATGAGCAGTTCTTC
TRBV3-1	TRBD2	TRBJ2-5	-	CASSQGLAQHETQYF	TGTGCCAGCAGCCAAGGACTAGCGCAACATGAGACCCAGTACTTC
TRBV25-1	TRBD2	TRBJ2-7	-	CASTGGDEQYF	TGTGCCAGTACGGGAGGGGATGAGCAGTACTTC
TRBV7-2	-	TRBJ2-5	once	CASSKQAQETQYF	TGTGCCAGCAGCAAACAAGCCCAGGAGACCCAGTACTTC
TRBV7-3	-	TRBJ2-7	-	CASSLGGGLSSYEQYF	TGTGCCAGCAGCTTAGGAGGGGGGCTAAGCTCCTACGAGCAGTACTTC
TRBV7-2	TRBD1	TRBJ2-1	-	CASSRDRGAYNSPLHF	TGTGCCAGCAGCCGAGACAGGGGCGCCTATAATTCACCCCTCCACTTC
TRBV11-3	-	TRBJ2-5	-	CASSLVKRCQETQYF	TGTGCCAGCAGCTTAGTTAAGCGTTGTCAAGAGACCCAGTACTTC
TRBV7-2	-	TRBJ1-2	few	CASSRTGSNYNYGYTF	TGTGCCAGCAGCCGGACCGGGTCCAACTATAACTATGGCTACACCTTC
TRBV28	TRBD2	TRBJ2-5	-	CASIGGGQETQYF	TGTGCCAGCATCGGCGGGGGCCAAGAGACCCAGTACTTC
TRBV7-3	TRBD2	TRBJ2-3	-	CASSSPGALAGGADTQYF	TGTGCCAGCAGCTCCCCTGGGGCCCTAGCGGGAGGTGCAGATACGCAGTATTTT
TRBV7-3	TRBD1	TRBJ2-5	-	CASSPWTGGLETQYF	TGTGCCAGCAGCCCATGGACAGGGGGCCTCGAGACCCAGTACTTC
TRBV2	-	TRBJ2-5	-	CAISALGETQYF	TGTGCCATCAGTGCACTAGGGGAGACCCAGTACTTC
TRBV7-8	-	TRBJ2-1	-	CASSTQTITYNEQFF	TGTGCCAGCAGCACCCAGACAATTACCTACAATGAGCAGTTCTTC
TRBV18	TRBD1	TRBJ2-1	-	CASSPPGTGEDEQFF	TGTGCCAGCTCACCACCAGGGACAGGGGAAGACGAGCAGTTCTTC
TRBV27	-	TRBJ2-5	-	CASSWRMAETQYF	TGTGCCAGCAGTTGGAGGATGGCTGAGACCCAGTACTTC
TRBV28	-	TRBJ2-3	-	CASSLQRYTDTQYF	TGTGCCAGCAGTTTACAGCGTTACACAGATACGCAGTATTTT
TRBV7-8	-	TRBJ2-7	-	CASSLAGRDSEQYF	TGTGCCAGCAGCTTAGCGGGAAGGGATAGTGAGCAGTACTTC
TRBV6-1	-	TRBJ1-1	few	CASSEAGRTEAFF	TGTGCCAGCAGTGAGGCGGGTCGAACTGAAGCTTTCTTT
TRBV5-6	TRBD1	TRBJ2-5	many	CASSGDRGLETQYF	TGTGCCAGCAGCGGGGACAGGGGGCTTGAGACCCAGTACTTC
TRBV7-8	TRBD2	TRBJ2-1	-	CASSLWGGGGQFF	TGTGCCAGCAGCCTGTGGGGAGGCGGGGGGCAGTTCTTC
TRBV7-6	-	TRBJ2-1	few	CASSLGKTVYNEQFF	TGTGCCAGCAGCTTAGGGAAGACGGTGTACAATGAGCAGTTCTTC
TRBV20-1	TRBD1	TRBJ2-5	once	CSARFWTDRANLIETQYF	TGCAGTGCTAGATTTTGGACGGACAGGGCTAATTTGATTGAGACCCAGTACTTC
TRBV6-1	-	TRBJ2-6	-	CASSEMRGHGSSPLHF	TGTGCCAGCAGTGAAATGCGCGGCCATGGTAGTTCACCCCTCCACTTC
TRBV2	TRBD1	TRBJ1-2	-	CASRKDRGALRNGYTF	TGTGCCAGCAGGAAGGACAGGGGGGCCCTTAGAAATGGCTACACCTTC
TRBV11-2	-	TRBJ2-1	once	CASSLDPQDGAYEQFF	TGTGCCAGCAGCTTGGATCCACAGGACGGAGCGTACGAGCAGTTCTTC
TRBV7-6	-	TRBJ2-3	-	CASTLGGSDTQYF	TGTGCCAGCACCTTAGGGGGTTCAGATACGCAGTATTTT
TRBV6-6	TRBD1	TRBJ2-4	-	CASSPTGSPNQYF	TGTGCCAGCAGCCCGACAGGGTCCCCCAACCAGTACTTC
TRBV7-9	TRBD2	TRBJ2-3	few	CASSLGLAGDTQYF	TGTGCCAGCAGCCTTGGACTAGCAGGAGATACGCAGTATTTT
TRBV7-8	-	TRBJ2-5	-	CASSLGWVRETQYF	TGTGCCAGCAGCTTAGGGTGGGTCAGGGAGACCCAGTACTTC
TRBV30	TRBD1	TRBJ1-2	-	CAWRGQNYGYTF	TGTGCCTGGAGGGGACAGAACTATGGCTACACCTTC
TRBV6-1	-	TRBJ1-1	-	CASRSFPLAVGTEAFF	TGTGCCAGCAGATCATTTCCGCTAGCGGTGGGGACTGAAGCTTTCTTT
TRBV12-3/TRBV12-4	TRBD2	TRBJ2-1	medium-sized	CASSLKRERQFF	TGTGCCAGCAGTCTGAAGCGGGAGAGGCAGTTCTTC
TRBV12-5	TRBD2	TRBJ2-1	once	CASGLVSILAGFHNEQFF	TGTGCTAGTGGTTTGGTGTCCATACTAGCGGGATTCCACAATGAGCAGTTCTTC
TRBV28	TRBD1	TRBJ2-5	-	CASSKLGQQETQYF	TGTGCCAGCAGCAAACTGGGACAGCAAGAGACCCAGTACTTC
TRBV6-1	-	TRBJ2-3	large	CATKFGGPTDTQYF	TGTGCCACCAAGTTTGGGGGTCCCACAGATACGCAGTATTTT